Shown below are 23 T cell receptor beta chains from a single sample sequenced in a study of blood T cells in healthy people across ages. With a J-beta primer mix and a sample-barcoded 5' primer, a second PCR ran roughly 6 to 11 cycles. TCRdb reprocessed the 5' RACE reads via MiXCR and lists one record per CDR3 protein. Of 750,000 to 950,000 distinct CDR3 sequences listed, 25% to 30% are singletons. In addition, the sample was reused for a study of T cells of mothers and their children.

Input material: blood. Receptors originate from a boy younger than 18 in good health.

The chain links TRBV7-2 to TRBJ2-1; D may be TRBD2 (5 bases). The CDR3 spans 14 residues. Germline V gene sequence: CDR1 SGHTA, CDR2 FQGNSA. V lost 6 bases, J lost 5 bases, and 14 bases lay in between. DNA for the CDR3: TGTGCCAGCAGGACCCCTACGGAGGACAATGAGCAGTTCTTC. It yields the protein CASRTPTEDNEQFF.

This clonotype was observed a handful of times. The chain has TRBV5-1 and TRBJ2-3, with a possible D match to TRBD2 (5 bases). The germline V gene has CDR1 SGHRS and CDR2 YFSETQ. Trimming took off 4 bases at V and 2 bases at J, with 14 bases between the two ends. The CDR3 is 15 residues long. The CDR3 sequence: CASSPGGPATDTQYF. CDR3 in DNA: TGCGCCAGCAGCCCCGGCGGGCCGGCCACAGATACGCAGTATTTT.

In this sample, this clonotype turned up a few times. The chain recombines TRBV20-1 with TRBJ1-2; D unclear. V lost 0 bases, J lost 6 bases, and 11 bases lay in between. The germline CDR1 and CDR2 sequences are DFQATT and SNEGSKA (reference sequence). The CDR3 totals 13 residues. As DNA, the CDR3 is TGCAGTGCTAGAGAACGAACGTCAGATGGCTACACCTTC. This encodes CSARERTSDGYTF.

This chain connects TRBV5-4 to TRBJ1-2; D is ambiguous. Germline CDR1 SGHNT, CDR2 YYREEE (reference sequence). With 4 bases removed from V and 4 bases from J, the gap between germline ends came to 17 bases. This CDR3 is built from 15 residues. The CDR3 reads CASSPLGQVSYGYTF. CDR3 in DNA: TGTGCCAGCAGCCCTCTCGGGCAGGTTAGCTATGGCTACACCTTC.

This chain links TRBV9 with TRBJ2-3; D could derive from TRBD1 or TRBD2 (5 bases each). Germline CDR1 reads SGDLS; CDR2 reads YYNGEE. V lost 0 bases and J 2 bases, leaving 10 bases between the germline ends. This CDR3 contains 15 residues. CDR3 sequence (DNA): TGTGCCAGCAGCGTAGGGGACGCTTCCACAGATACGCAGTATTTT. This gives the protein CASSVGDASTDTQYF.

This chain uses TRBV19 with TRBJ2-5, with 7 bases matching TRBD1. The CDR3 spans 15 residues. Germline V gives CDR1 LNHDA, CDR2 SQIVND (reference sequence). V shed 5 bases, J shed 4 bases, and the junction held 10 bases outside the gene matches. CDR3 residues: CASSPRPGTAETQYF. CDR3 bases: TGTGCCAGTAGTCCTCGCCCCGGGACAGCAGAGACCCAGTACTTC.

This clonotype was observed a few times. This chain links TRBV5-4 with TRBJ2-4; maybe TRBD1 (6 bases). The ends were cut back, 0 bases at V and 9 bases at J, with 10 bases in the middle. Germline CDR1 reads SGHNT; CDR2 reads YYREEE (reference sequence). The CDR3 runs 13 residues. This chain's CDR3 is CASSLGGQPIQYF. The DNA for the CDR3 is TGTGCCAGCAGCTTGGGGGGGCAGCCCATTCAGTACTTC. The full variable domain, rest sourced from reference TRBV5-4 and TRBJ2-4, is ETGVTQSPTHLIKTRGQQVTLRCSSQSGHNTVSWYQQALGQGPQFIFQYYREEENGRGNFPPRFSGLQFPNYSSELNVNALELDDSALYLCASSLGGQPIQYFGAGTRLSVL.

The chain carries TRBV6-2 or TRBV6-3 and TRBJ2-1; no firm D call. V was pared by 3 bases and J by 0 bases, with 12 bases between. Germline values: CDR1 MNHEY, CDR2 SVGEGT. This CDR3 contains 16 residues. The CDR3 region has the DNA TGTGCCAGCAGTTATCGCCAGAGAGCCTCCTACAATGAGCAGTTCTTC. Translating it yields CASSYRQRASYNEQFF.

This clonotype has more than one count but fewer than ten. The CDR3 protein is CASTRSDSPLHF. The CDR3 DNA follows: TGTGCCAGCACCCGATCAGATTCACCCCTCCACTTT. The chain is built from TRBV6-5 and TRBJ1-6, with unresolved D. V dropped 7 bases and J dropped 8 bases, with 9 bases sitting between them. CDR3 size: 12 residues. Germline V gives CDR1 MNHEY, CDR2 SVGAGI.

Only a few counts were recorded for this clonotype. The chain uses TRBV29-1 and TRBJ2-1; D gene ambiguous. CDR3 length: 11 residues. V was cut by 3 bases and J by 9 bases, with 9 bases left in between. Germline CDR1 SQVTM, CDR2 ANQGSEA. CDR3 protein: CSVDGRPEQFF. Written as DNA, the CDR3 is TGCAGCGTTGATGGCAGACCTGAGCAGTTCTTC.

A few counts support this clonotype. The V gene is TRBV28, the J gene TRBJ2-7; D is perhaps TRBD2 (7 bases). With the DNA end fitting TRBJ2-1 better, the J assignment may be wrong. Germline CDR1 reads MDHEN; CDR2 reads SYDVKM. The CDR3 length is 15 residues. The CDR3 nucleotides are TGTGCCAGCAGGCCCGAGGGGCGGGGGCACAATGAGCAGTTCTTC. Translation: CASRPEGRGHNEQFF.

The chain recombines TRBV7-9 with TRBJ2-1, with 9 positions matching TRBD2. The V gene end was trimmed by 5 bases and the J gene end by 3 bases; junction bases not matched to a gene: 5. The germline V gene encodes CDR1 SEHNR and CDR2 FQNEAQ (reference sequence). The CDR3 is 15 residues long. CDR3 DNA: TGTGCCAGCAGCCATATAGCGGGGGTCTACAATGAGCAGTTCTTC. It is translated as CASSHIAGVYNEQFF.

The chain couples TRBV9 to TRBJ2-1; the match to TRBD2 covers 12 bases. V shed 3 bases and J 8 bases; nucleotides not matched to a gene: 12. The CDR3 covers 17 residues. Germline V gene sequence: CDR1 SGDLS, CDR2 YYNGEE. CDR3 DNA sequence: TGTGCCAGCAGCGCCCTAAGGGGGACTAGCGGGTATGATGAGCAGTTCTTC. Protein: CASSALRGTSGYDEQFF. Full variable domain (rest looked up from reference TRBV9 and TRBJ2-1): DSGVTQTPKHLITATGQRVTLRCSPRSGDLSVYWYQQSLDQGLQFLIQYYNGEERAKGNILERFSAQQFPDLHSELNLSSLELGDSALYFCASSALRGTSGYDEQFFGPGTRLTVL.

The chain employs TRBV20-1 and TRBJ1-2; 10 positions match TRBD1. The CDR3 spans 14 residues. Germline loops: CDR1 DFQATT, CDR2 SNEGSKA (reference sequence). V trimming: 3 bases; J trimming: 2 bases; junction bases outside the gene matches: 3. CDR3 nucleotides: TGCAGTGCTAGCGGGGACAGGGGAAACTATGGCTACACCTTC. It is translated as CSASGDRGNYGYTF.

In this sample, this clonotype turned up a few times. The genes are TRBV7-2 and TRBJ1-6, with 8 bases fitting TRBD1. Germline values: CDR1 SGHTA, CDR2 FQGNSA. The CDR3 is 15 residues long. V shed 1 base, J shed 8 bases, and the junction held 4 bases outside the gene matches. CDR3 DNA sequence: TGTGCCAGCAGCTTAGTCGCAGGGGGCGATTCACCCCTCCACTTT. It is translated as CASSLVAGGDSPLHF. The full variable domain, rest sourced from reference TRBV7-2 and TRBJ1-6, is GAGVSQSPSNKVTEKGKDVELRCDPISGHTALYWYRQSLGQGLEFLIYFQGNSAPDKSGLPSDRFSAERTGGSVSTLTIQRTQQEDSAVYLCASSLVAGGDSPLHFGNGTRLTVT.

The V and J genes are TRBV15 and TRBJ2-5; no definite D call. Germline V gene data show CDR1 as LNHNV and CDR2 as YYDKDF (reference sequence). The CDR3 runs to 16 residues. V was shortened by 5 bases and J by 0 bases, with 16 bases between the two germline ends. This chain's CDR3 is CATSPRTDWYQETQYF. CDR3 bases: TGTGCCACCAGCCCAAGGACGGATTGGTACCAAGAGACCCAGTACTTC. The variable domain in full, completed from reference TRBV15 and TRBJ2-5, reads DAMVIQNPRYQVTQFGKPVTLSCSQTLNHNVMYWYQQKSSQAPKLLFHYYDKDFNNEADTPDNFQSRRPNTSFCFLDIRSPGLGDTAMYLCATSPRTDWYQETQYFGPGTRLLVL.

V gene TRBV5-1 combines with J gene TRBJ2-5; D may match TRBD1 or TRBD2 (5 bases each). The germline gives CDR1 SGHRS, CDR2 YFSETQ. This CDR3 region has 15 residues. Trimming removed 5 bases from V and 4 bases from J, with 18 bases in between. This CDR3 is CASRDPTGLGETQYF. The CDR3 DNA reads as TGCGCCAGCAGAGACCCGACGGGGCTGGGAGAGACCCAGTACTTC.

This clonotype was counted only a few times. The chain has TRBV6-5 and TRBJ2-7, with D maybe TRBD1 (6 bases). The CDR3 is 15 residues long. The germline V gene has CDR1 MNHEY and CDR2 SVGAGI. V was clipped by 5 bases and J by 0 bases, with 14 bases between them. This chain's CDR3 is CASSRQTGSSYEQYF. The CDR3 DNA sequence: TGTGCCAGCAGTCGTCAGACAGGTAGCTCCTACGAGCAGTACTTC.

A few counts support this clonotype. CDR3 loop: CASVKVPGDNSPLHF. The CDR3 coding sequence is TGCGCCAGCGTCAAGGTGCCCGGGGATAATTCACCCCTCCACTTT. This chain uses TRBV5-1 with TRBJ1-6; D not certain. The CDR3 is 15 amino acids. The germline gives CDR1 SGHRS, CDR2 YFSETQ. Trimming left V 7 bases short and J 5 bases short, with 16 bases between.

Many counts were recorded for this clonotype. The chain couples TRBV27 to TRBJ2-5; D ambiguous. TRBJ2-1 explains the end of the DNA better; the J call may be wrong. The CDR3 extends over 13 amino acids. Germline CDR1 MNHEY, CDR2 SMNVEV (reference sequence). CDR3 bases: TGTGCCAGCAGTTTAGGGGTAGGCAACGAGCAGTTCTTC. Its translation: CASSLGVGNEQFF.

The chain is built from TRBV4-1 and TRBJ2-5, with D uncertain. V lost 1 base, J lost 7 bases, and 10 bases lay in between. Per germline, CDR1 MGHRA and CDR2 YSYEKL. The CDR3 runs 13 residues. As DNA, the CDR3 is TGCGCCAGCAGCCAAGGTCCCCCCGCGACCCAGTACTTC. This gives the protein CASSQGPPATQYF.

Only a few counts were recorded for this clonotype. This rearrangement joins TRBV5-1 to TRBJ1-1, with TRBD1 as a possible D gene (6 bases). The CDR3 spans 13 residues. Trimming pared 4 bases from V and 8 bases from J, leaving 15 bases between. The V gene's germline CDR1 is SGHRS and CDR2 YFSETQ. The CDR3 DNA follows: TGCGCCAGCAGCGCCGGGACAATCGGGGAAGCTTTCTTT. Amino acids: CASSAGTIGEAFF.

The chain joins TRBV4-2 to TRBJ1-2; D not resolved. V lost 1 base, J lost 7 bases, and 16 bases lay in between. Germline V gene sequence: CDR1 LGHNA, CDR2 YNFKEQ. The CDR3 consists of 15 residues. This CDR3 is CASSQVDVSVAGYTF. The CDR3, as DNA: TGTGCCAGCAGCCAAGTCGACGTGTCGGTGGCTGGCTACACCTTC.